This section outlines one T cell receptor (beta chain) sequence together with its context. No antigen is known for it. The data derive from a study of OX40 agonist ivuxolimab in advanced cancers. Findings and caveats of the study: Antigen specificity remained undetermined for the expanded peripheral T cells. Some of the nonresponding patients also showed low levels of normalized T-cell clonal expansion. Dose levels from 0.1 to 3.0 mg/kg saw CD4+ and CD8+ blood T cells expand clonally by week 6. CD8+ T cells averaged more expanded clones than CD4+.

Data came from immunoSEQ multiplex PCR; TCRdb stores just in-frame clones and leaves some out. The sample lists tens of thousands of clones, about 88% occurring once. The CDR3 length is 16 residues. The V end lost 1 base, the J end lost 1 base, and 14 bases lay between the germline ends. Germline V lookup: CDR1 LNHNV, CDR2 YYDKDF (reference sequence). The sample here was CD4+ or CD8+ T cells sorted from blood, taken in a trial of the OX40 agonist ivuxolimab. The receptor comes from an adult with an advanced solid tumor such as melanoma, head and neck, liver or kidney cancer. The V gene is TRBV15, the J gene TRBJ2-7; D remains ambiguous. CDR3 bases: TGTGCCACCAGCAGAGGATCCGGCGTAATTTCCTACGAGCAGTACTTC. Amino acid sequence: CATSRGSGVISYEQYF.